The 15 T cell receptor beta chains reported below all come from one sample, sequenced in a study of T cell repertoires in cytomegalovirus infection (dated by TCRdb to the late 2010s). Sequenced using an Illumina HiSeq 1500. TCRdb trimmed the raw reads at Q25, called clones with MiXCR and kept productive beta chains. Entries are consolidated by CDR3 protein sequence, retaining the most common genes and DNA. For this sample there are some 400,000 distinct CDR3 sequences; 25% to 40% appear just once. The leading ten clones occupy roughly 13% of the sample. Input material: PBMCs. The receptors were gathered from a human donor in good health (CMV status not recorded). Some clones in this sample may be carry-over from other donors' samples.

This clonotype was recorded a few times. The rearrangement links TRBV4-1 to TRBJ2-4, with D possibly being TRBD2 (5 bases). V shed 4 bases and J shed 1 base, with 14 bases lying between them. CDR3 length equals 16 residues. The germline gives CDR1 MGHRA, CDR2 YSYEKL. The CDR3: CASSLPTEDAKNIQYF. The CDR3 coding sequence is TGCGCCAGCAGCCTCCCAACGGAGGATGCCAAAAACATTCAGTACTTC.

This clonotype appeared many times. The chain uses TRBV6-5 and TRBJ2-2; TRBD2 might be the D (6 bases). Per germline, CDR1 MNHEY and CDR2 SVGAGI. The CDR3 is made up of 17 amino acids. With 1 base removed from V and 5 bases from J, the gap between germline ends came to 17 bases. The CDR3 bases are TGTGCCAGCAGTTACTTTCTGGAGACCGCGGGGACCGGGGAGCTGTTTTTT. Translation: CASSYFLETAGTGELFF.

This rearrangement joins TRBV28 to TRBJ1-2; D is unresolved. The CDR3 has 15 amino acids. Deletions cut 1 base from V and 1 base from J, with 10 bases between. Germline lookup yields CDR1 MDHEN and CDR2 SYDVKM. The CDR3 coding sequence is TGTGCCAGCAGTTTATATAAGGGCCTTAACTATGGCTACACCTTC. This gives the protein CASSLYKGLNYGYTF.

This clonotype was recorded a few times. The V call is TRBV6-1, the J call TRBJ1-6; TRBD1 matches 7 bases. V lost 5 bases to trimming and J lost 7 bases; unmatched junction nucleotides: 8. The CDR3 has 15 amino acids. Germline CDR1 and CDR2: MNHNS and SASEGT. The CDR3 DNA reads TGTGCCAGCAGTCCGCCGGGACAGATCAATTCACCCCTCCACTTT. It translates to CASSPPGQINSPLHF.

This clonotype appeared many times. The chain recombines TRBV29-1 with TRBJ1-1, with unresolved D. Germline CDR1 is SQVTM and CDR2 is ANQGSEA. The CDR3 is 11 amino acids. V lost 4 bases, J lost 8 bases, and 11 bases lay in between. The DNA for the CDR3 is TGCAGCGTTGTTCGGGGTACCGAAGCTTTCTTT. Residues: CSVVRGTEAFF.

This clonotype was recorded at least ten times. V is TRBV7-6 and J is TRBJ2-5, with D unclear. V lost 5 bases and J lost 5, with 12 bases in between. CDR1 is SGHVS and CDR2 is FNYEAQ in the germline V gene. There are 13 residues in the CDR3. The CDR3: CASSPKMGETQYF. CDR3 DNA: TGTGCCAGCAGCCCCAAAATGGGGGAGACCCAGTACTTC.

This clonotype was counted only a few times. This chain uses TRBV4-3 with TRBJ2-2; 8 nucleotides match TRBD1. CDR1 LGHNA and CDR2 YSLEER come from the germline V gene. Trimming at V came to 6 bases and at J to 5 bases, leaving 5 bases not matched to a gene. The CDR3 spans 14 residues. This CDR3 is CASRWDRSTGELFF. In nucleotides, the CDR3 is TGCGCCAGCAGATGGGACAGGTCGACCGGGGAGCTGTTTTTT.

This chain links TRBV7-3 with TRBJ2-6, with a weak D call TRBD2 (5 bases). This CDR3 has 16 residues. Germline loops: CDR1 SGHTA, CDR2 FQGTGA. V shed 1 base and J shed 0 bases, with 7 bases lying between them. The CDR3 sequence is CASSLMGSSGANVLTF. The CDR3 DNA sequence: TGTGCCAGCAGCTTAATGGGGAGCTCTGGGGCCAACGTCCTGACTTTC.

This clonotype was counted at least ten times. As DNA, the CDR3 is TGTGCCAGCAGCTTAGGAGGGACTAGCGAACCTAATCCTTCCTACGAGCAGTACTTC. Protein: CASSLGGTSEPNPSYEQYF. J is TRBJ2-7 and V is TRBV7-2, with TRBD2 matching over 10 bases. Per germline, CDR1 SGHTA and CDR2 FQGNSA. V lost 1 base and J lost 1; bases outside the gene matches: 13. This CDR3 contains 19 residues.

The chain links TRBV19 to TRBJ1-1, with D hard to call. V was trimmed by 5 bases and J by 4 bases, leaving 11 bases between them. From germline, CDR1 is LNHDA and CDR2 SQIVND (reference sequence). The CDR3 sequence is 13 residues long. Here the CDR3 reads CASSAQRGTEAFF. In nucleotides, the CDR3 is TGTGCCAGTAGTGCTCAAAGAGGCACTGAAGCTTTCTTT.

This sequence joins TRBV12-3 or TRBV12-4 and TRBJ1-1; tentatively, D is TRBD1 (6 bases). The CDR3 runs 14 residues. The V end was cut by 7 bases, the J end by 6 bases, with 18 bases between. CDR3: CASTETTGQPEAFF. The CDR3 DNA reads TGTGCCAGCACCGAAACAACCGGACAGCCTGAAGCTTTCTTT.

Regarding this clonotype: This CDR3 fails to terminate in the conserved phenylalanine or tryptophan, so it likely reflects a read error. The CDR3 protein is CASSLDLVASGGRRNNEQFL. In DNA form, the CDR3 reads TGTGCCAGCAGCTTAGATCTCGTGGCTAGCGGGGGCCGTCGAAACAATGAGCAGTTCTTA. V and J are TRBV11-2 and TRBJ2-1; 10 bases are shared with TRBD2. In germline, CDR1 is SGHAT, CDR2 FQNNGV. The V segment lost 0 bases and the J segment 5 bases; nucleotides outside the gene matches: 16. This CDR3 region has 20 residues.

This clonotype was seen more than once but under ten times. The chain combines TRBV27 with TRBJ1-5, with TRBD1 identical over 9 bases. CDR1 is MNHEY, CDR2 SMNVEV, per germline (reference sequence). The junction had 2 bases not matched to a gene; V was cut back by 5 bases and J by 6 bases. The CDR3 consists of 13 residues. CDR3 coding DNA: TGTGCCAGCAGTACGACAGGGGGTCAGCCCCAGCATTTT. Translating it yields CASSTTGGQPQHF.

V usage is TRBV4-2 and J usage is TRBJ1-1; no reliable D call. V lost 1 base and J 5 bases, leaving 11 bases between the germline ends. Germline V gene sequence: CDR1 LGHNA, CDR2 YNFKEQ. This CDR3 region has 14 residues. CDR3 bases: TGTGCCAGCAGCCAAGTGTTCCGCGGGACTGAAGCTTTCTTT. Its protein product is CASSQVFRGTEAFF.

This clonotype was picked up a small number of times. The CDR3 here is CASSLVAPSRGEAFF. The CDR3 nucleotides are TGTGCCAGCAGCTTGGTAGCGCCAAGCCGCGGGGAAGCTTTCTTT. The chain uses TRBV5-6 and TRBJ1-1; D is ambiguous. CDR3 length equals 15 residues. V was pared by 0 bases and J by 8 bases, with 17 bases between. The V gene's germline CDR1 is SGHDT and CDR2 YYEEEE.